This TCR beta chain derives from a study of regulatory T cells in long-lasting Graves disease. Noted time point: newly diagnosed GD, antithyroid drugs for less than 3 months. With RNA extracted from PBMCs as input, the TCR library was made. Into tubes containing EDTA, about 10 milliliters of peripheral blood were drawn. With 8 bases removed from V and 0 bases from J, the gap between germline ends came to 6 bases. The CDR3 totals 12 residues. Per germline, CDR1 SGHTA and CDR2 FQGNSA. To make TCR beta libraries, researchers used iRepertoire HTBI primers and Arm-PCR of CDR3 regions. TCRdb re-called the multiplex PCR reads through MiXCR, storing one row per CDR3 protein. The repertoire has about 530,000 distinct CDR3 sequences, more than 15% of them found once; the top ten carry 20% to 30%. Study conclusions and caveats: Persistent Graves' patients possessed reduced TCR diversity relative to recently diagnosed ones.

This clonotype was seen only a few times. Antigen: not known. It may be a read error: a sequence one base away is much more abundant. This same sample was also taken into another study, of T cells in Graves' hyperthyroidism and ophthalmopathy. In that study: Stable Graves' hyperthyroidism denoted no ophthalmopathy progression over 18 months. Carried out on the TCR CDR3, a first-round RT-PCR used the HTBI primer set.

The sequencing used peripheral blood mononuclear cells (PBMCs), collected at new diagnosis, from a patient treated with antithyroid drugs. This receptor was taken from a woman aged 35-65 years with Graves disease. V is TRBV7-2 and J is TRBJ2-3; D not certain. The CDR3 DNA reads TGTGCCAGCGGGGTTAGCACAGATACGCAGTATTTT. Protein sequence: CASGVSTDTQYF.